This TCR beta chain was recovered during a study of T-cell memory formation after mild COVID-19. A single record per CDR3 protein comes from TCRdb applying MiXCR to the 5' RACE reads. Altogether under 200,000 distinct CDR3 sequences are present, roughly 11% being singletons, with the ten largest covering about 3.5%. Germline V gene lookup returns CDR1 SGHRS and CDR2 YFSETQ. Trimming took 7 bases from V and 1 from J; bases not matched to a gene: 10. The CDR3 is 16 residues long. This sequence originates from a man between 18 and 35 years old who had mild COVID-19 (a few samples of this study predate the infection). Cell type and time point are not known. The sequencing sample was made of PBMCs or a T cell subset sorted from them (not recorded which). The genes are TRBV5-1 and TRBJ2-1, with 8 bases matching TRBD2. The DNA for the CDR3 is TGCGCCAGCCTCCCGGTGGCGGGGGGTTCCTACAATGAGCAGTTCTTC. Its translation: CASLPVAGGSYNEQFF.